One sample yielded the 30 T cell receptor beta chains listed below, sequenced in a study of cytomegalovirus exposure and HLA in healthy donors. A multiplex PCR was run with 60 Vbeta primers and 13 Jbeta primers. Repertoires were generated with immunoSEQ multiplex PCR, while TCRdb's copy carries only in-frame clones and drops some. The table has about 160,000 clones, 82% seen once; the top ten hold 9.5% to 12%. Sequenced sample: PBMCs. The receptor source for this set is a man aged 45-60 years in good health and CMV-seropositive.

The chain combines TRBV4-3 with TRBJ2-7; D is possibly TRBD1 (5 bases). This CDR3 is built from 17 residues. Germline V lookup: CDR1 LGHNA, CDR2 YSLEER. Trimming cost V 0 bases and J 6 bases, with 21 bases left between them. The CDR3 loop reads CASSQDEIDLLRGEQYF. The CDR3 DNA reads TGCGCCAGCAGCCAAGATGAGATAGATCTGTTAAGGGGCGAGCAGTACTTC.

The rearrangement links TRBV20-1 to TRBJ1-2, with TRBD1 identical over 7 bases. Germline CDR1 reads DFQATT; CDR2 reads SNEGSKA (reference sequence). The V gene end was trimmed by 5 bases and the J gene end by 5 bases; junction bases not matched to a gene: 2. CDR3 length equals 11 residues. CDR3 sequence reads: CSALGQYGYTF. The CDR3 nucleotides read TGCAGTGCTTTGGGACAGTATGGCTACACCTTC.

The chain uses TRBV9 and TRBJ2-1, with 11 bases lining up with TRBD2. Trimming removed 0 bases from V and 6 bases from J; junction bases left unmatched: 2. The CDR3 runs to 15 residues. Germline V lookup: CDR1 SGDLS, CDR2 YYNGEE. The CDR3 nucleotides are TGTGCCAGCAGCGTAGGAGGACTAGCGGGCAATGAGCAGTTCTTC. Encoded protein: CASSVGGLAGNEQFF.

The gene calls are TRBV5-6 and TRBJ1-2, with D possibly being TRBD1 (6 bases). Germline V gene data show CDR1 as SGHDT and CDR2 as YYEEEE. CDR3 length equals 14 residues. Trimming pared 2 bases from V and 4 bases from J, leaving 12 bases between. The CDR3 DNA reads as TGTGCCAGCAGCTTATTGGACAGCCGCTATGGCTACACCTTC. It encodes CASSLLDSRYGYTF.

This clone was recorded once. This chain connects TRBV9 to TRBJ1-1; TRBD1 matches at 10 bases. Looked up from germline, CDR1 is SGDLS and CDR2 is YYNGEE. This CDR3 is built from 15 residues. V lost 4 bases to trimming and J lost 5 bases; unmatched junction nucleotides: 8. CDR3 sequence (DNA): TGTGCCAGCAGCTTATACCCGGGACAGGGGACTGAAGCTTTCTTT. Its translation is CASSLYPGQGTEAFF. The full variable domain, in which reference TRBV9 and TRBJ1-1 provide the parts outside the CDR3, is DSGVTQTPKHLITATGQRVTLRCSPRSGDLSVYWYQQSLDQGLQFLIQYYNGEERAKGNILERFSAQQFPDLHSELNLSSLELGDSALYFCASSLYPGQGTEAFFGQGTRLTVV.

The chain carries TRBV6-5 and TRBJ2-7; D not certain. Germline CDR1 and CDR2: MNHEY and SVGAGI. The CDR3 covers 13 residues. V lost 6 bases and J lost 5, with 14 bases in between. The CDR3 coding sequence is TGTGCCAGCAGATCGGGTTTCGGCGACGAGCAGTACTTC. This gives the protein CASRSGFGDEQYF.

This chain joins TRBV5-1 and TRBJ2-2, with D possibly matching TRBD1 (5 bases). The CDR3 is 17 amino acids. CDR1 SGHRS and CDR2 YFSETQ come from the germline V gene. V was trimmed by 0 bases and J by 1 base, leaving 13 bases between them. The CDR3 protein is CASSLVAGLGNTGELFF. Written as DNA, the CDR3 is TGCGCCAGCAGCTTGGTGGCAGGGTTAGGGAACACCGGGGAGCTGTTTTTT.

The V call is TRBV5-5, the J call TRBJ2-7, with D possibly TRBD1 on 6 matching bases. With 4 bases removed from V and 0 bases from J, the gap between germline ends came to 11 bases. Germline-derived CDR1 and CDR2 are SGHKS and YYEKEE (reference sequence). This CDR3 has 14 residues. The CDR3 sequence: CASSKQGNSYEQYF. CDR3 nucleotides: TGTGCCAGCAGCAAGCAGGGGAACTCCTACGAGCAGTACTTC.

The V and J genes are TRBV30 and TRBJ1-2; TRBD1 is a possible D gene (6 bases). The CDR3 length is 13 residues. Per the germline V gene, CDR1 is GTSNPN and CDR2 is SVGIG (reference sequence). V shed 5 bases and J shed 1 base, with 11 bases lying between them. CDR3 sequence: CAWGRQVNYGYTF. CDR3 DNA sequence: TGTGCCTGGGGCCGACAGGTTAACTATGGCTACACCTTC. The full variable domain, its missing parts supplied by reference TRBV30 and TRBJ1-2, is SQTIHQWPATLVQPVGSPLSLECTVEGTSNPNLYWYRQAAGRGLQLLFYSVGIGQISSEVPQNLSASRPQDRQFILSSKKLLLSDSGFYLCAWGRQVNYGYTFGSGTRLTVV.

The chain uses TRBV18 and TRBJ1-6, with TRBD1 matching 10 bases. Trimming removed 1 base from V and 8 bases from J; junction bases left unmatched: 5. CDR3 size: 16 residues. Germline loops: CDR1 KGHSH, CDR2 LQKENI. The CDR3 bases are TGTGCCAGCTCACCACTTCCAGGACAGGGGGATTCACCCCTCCACTTT. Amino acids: CASSPLPGQGDSPLHF.

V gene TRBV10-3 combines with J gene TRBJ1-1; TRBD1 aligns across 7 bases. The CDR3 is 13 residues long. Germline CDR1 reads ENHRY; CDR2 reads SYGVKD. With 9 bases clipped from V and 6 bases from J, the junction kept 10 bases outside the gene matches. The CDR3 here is CAINRGDSPEAFF. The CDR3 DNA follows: TGTGCCATAAACAGGGGCGACAGTCCTGAAGCTTTCTTT.

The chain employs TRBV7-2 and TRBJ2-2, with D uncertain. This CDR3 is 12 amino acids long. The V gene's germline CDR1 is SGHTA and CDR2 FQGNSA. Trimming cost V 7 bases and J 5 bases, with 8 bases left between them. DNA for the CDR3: TGTGCCAGCAACCCAGTGACCGGGGAGCTGTTTTTT. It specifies CASNPVTGELFF.

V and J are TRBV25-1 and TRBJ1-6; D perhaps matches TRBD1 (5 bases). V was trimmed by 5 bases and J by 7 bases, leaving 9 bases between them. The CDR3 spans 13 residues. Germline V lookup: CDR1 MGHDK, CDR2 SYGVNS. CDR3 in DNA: TGTGCCAGCAGTACCCAGGGCAATTCACCCCTCCACTTT. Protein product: CASSTQGNSPLHF.

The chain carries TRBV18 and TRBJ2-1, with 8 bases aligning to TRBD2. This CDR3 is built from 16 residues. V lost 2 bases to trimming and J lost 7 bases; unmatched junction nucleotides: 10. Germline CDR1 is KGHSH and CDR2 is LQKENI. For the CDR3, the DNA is TGTGCCAGCTCACCAGTATTAAGCGGGGGAAGGAATGAGCAGTTCTTC. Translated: CASSPVLSGGRNEQFF.

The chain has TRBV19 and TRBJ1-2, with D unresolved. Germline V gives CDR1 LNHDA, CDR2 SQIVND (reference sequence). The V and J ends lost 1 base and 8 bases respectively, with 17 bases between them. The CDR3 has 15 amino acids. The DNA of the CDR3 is TGTGCCAGTAGTATAGGTTTTCGTGGCAGCGAGGGCTACACCTTC. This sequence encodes CASSIGFRGSEGYTF.

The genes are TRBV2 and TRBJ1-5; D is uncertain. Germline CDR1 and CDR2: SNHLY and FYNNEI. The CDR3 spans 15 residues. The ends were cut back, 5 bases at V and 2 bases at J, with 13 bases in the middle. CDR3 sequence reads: CASSLGRAGNQPQHF. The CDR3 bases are TGTGCCAGCAGTCTCGGGAGGGCCGGCAATCAGCCCCAGCATTTT. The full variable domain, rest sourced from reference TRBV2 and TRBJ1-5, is EPEVTQTPSHQVTQMGQEVILRCVPISNHLYFYWYRQILGQKVEFLVSFYNNEISEKSEIFDDQFSVERPDGSNFTLKIRSTKLEDSAMYFCASSLGRAGNQPQHFGDGTRLSIL.

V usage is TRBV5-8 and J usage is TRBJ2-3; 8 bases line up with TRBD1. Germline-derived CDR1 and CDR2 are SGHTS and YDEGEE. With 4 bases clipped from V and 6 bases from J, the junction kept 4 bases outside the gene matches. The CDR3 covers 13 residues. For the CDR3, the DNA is TGTGCCAGCAGCGGAAACAGGGGGGATACGCAGTATTTT. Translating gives CASSGNRGDTQYF.

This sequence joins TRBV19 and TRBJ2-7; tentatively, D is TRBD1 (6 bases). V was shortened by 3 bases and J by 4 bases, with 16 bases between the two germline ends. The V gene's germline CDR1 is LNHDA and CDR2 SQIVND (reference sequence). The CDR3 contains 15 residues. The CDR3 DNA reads TGTGCCAGTAGTATTTCAACAGGGACACCATACGAGCAGTACTTC. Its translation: CASSISTGTPYEQYF.

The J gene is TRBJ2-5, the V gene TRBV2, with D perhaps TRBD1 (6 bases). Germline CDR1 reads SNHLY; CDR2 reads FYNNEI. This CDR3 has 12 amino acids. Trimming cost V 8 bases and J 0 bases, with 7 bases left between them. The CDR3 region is CASHRDQETQYF. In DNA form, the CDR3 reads TGTGCCAGCCACAGGGACCAAGAGACCCAGTACTTC.

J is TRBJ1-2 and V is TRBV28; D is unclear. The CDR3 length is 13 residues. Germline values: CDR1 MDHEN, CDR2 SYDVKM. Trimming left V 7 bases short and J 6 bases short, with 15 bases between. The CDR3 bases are TGTGCCAGCACCTTACGGTGGAGGGATGGCTACACCTTC. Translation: CASTLRWRDGYTF.

CDR3 residues: CAITDNWAGGRGTEAFF. The CDR3 DNA follows: TGTGCCATCACTGACAACTGGGCAGGGGGCAGGGGAACTGAAGCTTTCTTT. The chain is built from TRBV10-3 and TRBJ1-1; TRBD1 matches at 8 bases. This CDR3 spans 17 amino acids. Germline assignment: CDR1 ENHRY and CDR2 SYGVKD. Unmatched junction bases numbered 18, after V lost 7 bases and J lost 5 bases.

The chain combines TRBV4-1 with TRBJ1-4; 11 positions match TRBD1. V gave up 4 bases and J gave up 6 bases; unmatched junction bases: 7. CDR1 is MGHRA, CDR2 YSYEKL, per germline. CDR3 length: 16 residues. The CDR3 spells CASSRGQGARDEKLFF. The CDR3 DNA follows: TGCGCCAGCAGCCGCGGACAGGGGGCGCGGGATGAAAAACTGTTTTTT.

In DNA form, the CDR3 reads TGTGCCAGCACCACGGGTCGCGCGGCTAATGAAAAACTGTTTTTT. Translated: CASTTGRAANEKLFF. J is TRBJ1-4 and V is TRBV6-6; D is unresolved. The CDR3 consists of 15 residues. The germline CDR1 and CDR2 sequences are MNHNY and SVGAGI (reference sequence). V lost 7 bases to trimming and J lost 3 bases, with 15 bases between them.

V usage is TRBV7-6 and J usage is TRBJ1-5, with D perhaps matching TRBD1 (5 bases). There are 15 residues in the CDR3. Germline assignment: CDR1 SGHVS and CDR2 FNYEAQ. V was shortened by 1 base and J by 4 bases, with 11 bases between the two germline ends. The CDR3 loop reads CASSLGGHMNQPQHF. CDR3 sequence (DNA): TGTGCCAGCAGCTTAGGGGGCCACATGAATCAGCCCCAGCATTTT.

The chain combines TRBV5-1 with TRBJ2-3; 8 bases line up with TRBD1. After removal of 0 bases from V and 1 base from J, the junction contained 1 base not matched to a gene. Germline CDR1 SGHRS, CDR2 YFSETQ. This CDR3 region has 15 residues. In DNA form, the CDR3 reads TGCGCCAGCAGCTTGGGCAGGGGGCGCACAGATACGCAGTATTTT. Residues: CASSLGRGRTDTQYF. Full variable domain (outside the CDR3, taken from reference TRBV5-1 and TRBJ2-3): KAGVTQTPRYLIKTRGQQVTLSCSPISGHRSVSWYQQTPGQGLQFLFEYFSETQRNKGNFPGRFSGRQFSNSRSEMNVSTLELGDSALYLCASSLGRGRTDTQYFGPGTRLTVL.

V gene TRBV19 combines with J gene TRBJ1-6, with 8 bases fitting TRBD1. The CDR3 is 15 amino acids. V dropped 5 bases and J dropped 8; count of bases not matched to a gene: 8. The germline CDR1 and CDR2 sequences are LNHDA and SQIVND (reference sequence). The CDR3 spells CASSPDRVLDSPLHF. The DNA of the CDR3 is TGTGCCAGTAGTCCGGACAGGGTGCTCGATTCACCCCTCCACTTT.

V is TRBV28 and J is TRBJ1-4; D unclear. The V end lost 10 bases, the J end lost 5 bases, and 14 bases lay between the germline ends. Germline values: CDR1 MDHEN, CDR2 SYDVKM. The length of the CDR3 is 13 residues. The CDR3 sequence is CATTGGRNEKLFF. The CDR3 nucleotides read TGTGCCACCACGGGAGGGAGGAATGAAAAACTGTTTTTT.

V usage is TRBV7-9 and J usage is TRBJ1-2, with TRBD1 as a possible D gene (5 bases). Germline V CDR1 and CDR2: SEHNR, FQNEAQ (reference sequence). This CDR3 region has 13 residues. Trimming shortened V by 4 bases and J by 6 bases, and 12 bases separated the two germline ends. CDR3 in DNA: TGTGCCAGCAGCTCCTGGGGCGTCGATGGCTACACCTTC. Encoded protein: CASSSWGVDGYTF.

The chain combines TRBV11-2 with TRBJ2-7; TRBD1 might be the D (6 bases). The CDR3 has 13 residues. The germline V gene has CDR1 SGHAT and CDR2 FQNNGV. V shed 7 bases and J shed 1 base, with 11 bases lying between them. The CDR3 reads CASTPTGSYEQYF. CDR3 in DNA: TGTGCCAGCACTCCCACAGGGTCCTACGAGCAGTACTTC.

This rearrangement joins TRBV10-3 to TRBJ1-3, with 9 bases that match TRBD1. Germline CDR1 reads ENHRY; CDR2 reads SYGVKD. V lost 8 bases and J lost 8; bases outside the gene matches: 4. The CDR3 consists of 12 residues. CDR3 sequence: CAIQQGADTIYF. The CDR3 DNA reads TGTGCCATCCAACAGGGGGCAGACACCATATATTTT.